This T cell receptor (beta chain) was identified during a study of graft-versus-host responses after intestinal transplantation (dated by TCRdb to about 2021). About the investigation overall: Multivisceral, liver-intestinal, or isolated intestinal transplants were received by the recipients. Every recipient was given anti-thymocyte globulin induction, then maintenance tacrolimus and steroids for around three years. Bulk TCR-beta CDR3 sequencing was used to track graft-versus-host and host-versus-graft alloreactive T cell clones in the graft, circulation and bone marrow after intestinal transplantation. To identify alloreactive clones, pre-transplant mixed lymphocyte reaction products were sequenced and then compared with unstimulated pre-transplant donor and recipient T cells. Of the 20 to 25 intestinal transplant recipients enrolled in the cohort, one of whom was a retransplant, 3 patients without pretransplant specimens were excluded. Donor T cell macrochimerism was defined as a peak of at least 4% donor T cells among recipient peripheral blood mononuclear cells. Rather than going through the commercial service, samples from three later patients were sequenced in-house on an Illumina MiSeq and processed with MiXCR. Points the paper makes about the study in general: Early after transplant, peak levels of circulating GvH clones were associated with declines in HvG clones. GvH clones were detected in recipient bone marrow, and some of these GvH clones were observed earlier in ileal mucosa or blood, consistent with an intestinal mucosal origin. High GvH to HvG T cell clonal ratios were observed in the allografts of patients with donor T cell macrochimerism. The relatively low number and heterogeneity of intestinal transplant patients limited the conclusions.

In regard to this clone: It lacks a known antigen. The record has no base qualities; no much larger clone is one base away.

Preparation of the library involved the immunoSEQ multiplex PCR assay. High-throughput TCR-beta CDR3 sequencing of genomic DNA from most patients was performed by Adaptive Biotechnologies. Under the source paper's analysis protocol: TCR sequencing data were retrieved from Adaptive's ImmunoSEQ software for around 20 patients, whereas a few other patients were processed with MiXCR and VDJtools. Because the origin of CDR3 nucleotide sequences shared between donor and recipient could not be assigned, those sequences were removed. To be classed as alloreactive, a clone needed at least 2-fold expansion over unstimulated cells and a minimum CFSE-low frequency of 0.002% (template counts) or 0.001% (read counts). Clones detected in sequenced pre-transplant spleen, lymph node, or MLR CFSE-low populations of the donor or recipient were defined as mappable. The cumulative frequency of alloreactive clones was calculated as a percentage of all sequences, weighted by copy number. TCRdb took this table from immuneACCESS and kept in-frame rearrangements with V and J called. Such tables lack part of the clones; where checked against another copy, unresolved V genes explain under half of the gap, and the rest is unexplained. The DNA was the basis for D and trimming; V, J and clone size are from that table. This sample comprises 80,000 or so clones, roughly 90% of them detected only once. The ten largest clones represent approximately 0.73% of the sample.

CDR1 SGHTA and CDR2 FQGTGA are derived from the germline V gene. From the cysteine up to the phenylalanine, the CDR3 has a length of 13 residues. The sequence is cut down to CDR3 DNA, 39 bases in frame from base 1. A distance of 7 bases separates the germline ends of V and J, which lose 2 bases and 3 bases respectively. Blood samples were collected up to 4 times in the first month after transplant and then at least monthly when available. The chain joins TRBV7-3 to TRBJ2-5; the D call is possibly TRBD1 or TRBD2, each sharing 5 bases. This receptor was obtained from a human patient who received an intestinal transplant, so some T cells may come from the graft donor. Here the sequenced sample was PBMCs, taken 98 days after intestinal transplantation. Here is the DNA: TGTGCCAGCAGCTTAGGGGGAGAAGAGACCCAGTACTTC. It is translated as CASSLGGEETQYF.